The rows below give T cell receptor beta chains drawn from one sample of a study of regulatory T cells in long-lasting Graves disease. TCRdb independently ran MiXCR on the multiplex PCR reads; one entry per CDR3 protein. The sample lists 400,000 to 500,000 distinct CDR3 sequences, 21% occurring once. Sequencing was performed on peripheral blood mononuclear cells (PBMCs), taken when the disease was refractory, from a patient treated with antithyroid drugs. The receptors were gathered from a female donor with Graves disease. CDR3s leave out the opening cysteine and the closing phenylalanine or tryptophan.

J,V,length,CDR3
TRBJ1-2,TRBV28,12,ASSLGGQFYGYT
TRBJ1-1,TRBV7-8,12,ASSFREGNTEAF
TRBJ1-2,TRBV28,9,ASSGPYGYT
TRBJ2-7,TRBV3-1,10,ASSQAGPEQY
TRBJ1-1,TRBV30,13,AWSGGWETNTEAF
TRBJ1-2,TRBV27,13,ASSPRGSTNYGYT
TRBJ2-7,TRBV5-5,13,ASSSGGTDSYEQY
TRBJ2-7,TRBV6-1,11,ATVRTGSREQY
TRBJ1-1,TRBV5-1,9,ASSLGPEAF
TRBJ1-1,TRBV6-1,11,ASSLKAGSGAF
TRBJ2-1,TRBV2,18,ASSTSQDGLAGGINNEQF
TRBJ1-4,TRBV20-1,13,SAGTPGLTNEKLF
TRBJ2-3,TRBV3-1,12,ASSQDHSLGTQY
TRBJ1-4,TRBV2,10,ASMREEEKLF
TRBJ2-3,TRBV27,14,ASSPGETGSWDTQY
TRBJ2-7,TRBV5-1,14,ASSKPSLGREYEQY
TRBJ2-6,TRBV27,15,ASSSLQVPSGANVLT
TRBJ2-6,TRBV5-8,13,ASSRDPGGANVLT
TRBJ2-3,TRBV27,13,ASSPGSASTDTQY
TRBJ2-2,TRBV20-1,13,SARTSGSSTGELF
TRBJ2-7,TRBV6-2/TRBV6-3,10,ATRDLTDEQY
TRBJ2-5,TRBV5-1,14,ASSLRLARDQETQY
TRBJ1-1,TRBV20-1,13,SAPLPGIQNTEAF
TRBJ2-3,TRBV6-1,10,ASSPALDTQY
TRBJ1-2,TRBV5-1,10,ASSLDSHGYT
TRBJ1-5,TRBV7-8,14,ASSFGRQQINQPQH
TRBJ2-5,TRBV28,11,ASSFGQVKTQY
TRBJ1-5,TRBV27,17,ASSPDPRVAFYSNQPQH
TRBJ2-2,TRBV3-1,16,ASSQLTRLAGNTGELF
TRBJ2-5,TRBV20-1,10,SASQPGETQY
TRBJ2-5,TRBV6-1,12,ASTEGGQQETQY
TRBJ2-7,TRBV5-1,13,ASSLGWGDQDEQY
TRBJ2-1,TRBV29-1,11,SVARTGADEQF
TRBJ2-2,TRBV20-1,12,SAADGENTGELF
TRBJ2-7,TRBV18,14,ASSPTSGRGSYEQY
TRBJ1-1,TRBV13,11,ASSLDQTTEAF
TRBJ2-7,TRBV19,13,ASSIGGALAYEQY
TRBJ1-6,TRBV7-2,12,ASSLGWPNSPLH
TRBJ2-7,TRBV6-1,12,ASRGGTGPYEQY
TRBJ1-1,TRBV6-6,12,ASSYSDRGTEAF
TRBJ2-3,TRBV7-9,13,ASSTGQGGTDTQY
TRBJ2-7,TRBV10-1,12,ASSLDPGLSEQY
TRBJ1-5,TRBV5-4,13,ASSSGGDSNQPQH
TRBJ2-7,TRBV9,18,ASISLFSTTQHGAGYEQY
TRBJ1-4,TRBV11-3,13,ASSLRNRNNEKLF
TRBJ1-1,TRBV7-8,9,ASRDNTDAF
TRBJ2-3,TRBV2,13,ASMSRDQDTDTQY
TRBJ2-2,TRBV29-1,14,SVTWGGAVNTGELF
TRBJ1-1,TRBV5-4,12,ASRDLGHQKGAF
TRBJ2-7,TRBV20-1,14,SARDLRDSVSYEQY
TRBJ1-2,TRBV11-2,11,ASSLRGNYGYT
TRBJ2-7,TRBV30,13,AWSVRASLGDEQY
TRBJ2-7,TRBV6-1,13,ASRPTGTGSYEQY